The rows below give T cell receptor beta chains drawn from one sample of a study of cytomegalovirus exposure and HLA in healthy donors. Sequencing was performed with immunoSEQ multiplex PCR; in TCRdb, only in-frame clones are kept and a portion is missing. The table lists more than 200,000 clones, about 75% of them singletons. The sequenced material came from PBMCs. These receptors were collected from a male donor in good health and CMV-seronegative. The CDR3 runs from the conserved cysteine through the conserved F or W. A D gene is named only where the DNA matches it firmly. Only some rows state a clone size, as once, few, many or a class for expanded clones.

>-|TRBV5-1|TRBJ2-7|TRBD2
TGCGCCAGCACCGGCGGGGGAAACTACGAGCAGTACTTC
CASTGGGNYEQYF
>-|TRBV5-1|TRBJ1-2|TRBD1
TGCGCCAGCAGCTTGGCCGCCGGGACAGGGATCTATGGCTACACCTTC
CASSLAAGTGIYGYTF
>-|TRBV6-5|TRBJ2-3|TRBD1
TGTGCCAGCCTCCTGGGACAGTCTAGCACAGATACGCAGTATTTT
CASLLGQSSTDTQYF
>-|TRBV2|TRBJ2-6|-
TGTGCCAGCAGTGGCGAGTCTGGGGCCAACGTCCTGACTTTC
CASSGESGANVLTF
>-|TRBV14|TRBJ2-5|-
TGTGCCAGCAGCCAGGGCAGCCAAGAGACCCAGTACTTC
CASSQGSQETQYF
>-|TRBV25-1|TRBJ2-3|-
TGTGCCAGCGAGGGCGGAAGCACAGATACGCAGTATTTT
CASEGGSTDTQYF
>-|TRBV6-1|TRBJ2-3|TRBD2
TGTGCCAGCAGTGAAGGCCTAGCGGGAGGCCTCAAAGATACGCAGTATTTT
CASSEGLAGGLKDTQYF
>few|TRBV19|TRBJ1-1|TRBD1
TGTGCCAGTAGAATAGGACAGGGCGACGCTTTCTTT
CASRIGQGDAFF
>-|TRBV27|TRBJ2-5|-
TGTGCCAGCAGTCTTCGGACAGCTCAAGAGACCCAGTACTTC
CASSLRTAQETQYF
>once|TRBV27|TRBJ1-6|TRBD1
TGTGCCAGCAGTCCTCGAGCCGGACAGGGACGGAATTCACCCCTCCACTTT
CASSPRAGQGRNSPLHF
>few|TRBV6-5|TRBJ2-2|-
TGTGCCAGCAGTTATTCTGCAGGGGCGAACACCGGGGAGCTGTTTTTT
CASSYSAGANTGELFF
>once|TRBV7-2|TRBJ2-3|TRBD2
TGTGCCAGCAGCTTCTTAGCGGGAAGCACAGATACGCAGTATTTT
CASSFLAGSTDTQYF
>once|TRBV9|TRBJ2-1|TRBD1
TGTGCCAGCAGCGTAGAGTCAGGGGGCTACAATGAGCAGTTCTTC
CASSVESGGYNEQFF
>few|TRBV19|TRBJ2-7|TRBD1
TGTGCCAGTAGTATTAGTGGGACAGGGAGAGACGAGCAGTACTTC
CASSISGTGRDEQYF
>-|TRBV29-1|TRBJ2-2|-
TGCAGCGCCCCGGACAGTAGCCCCGGGGAGCTGTTTTTT
CSAPDSSPGELFF
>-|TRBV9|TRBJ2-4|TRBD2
TGTGCCAGCAGCGTAGATGGGACTAGCGGGAGGGCAGCCAAAAACATTCAGTACTTC
CASSVDGTSGRAAKNIQYF
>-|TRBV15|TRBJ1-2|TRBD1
TGTGCCACCAGCCCCTATGGGGGACAGGGGATGAGGCGAGGCTACACCTTC
CATSPYGGQGMRRGYTF